This T cell receptor (beta chain) was recovered during a study of spatial heterogeneity in lung cancer. As to time point: blood at routine non-recurrence follow-up after resection. TCRdb re-derived calls from the 5' RACE reads in MiXCR, one entry per CDR3 protein. Of about 43,000 distinct CDR3 sequences listed, approximately 24% are singletons. Looked up from germline, CDR1 is SGHRS and CDR2 is YFSETQ. The trim removed 2 bases at V and 6 bases at J, leaving 4 bases unmatched. The CDR3 extends over 14 amino acids. This receptor was taken from a female donor with early-stage non-small cell lung cancer. V gene TRBV5-1 combines with J gene TRBJ2-2, with TRBD1 identical over 7 bases. The specimen comprised PBMCs, sampled at follow-up. CDR3 sequence (DNA): TGCGCCAGCAGCTTCCGACAGGGATCCGGGGAGCTGTTTTTT. It codes for CASSFRQGSGELFF.